This T cell receptor (beta chain) was captured by sequencing in a study of cytomegalovirus exposure and HLA in healthy donors (dated by TCRdb to about 2017). As for the study more broadly: According to an earlier analysis of a few hundred of the donors, 200 million or so T cells yielded 117 million unique TCR beta sequences and approximately 300 Gb of sequence data. A later genetic analysis used genome-wide SNP genotypes for about 60% of the roughly 670 donors, treating that subset as a discovery cohort. In addition to the first cohort of roughly 700 subjects, a separate validation cohort of under 150 different subjects was used. About 300 gigabases of sequencing data and approximately 80 million unique TCR sequences were included in an early release covering several hundred HLA-typed donors. The study aimed to test whether cataloging public T cell receptors could reveal signatures of past pathogen exposure. A later analysis re-analyzed previously published TCR beta repertoires from 666 donors and added high-resolution HLA genotyping to study TCR occurrence patterns. Alongside the repertoire data, information on donor age, sex, ethnicity and CMV serostatus was compiled. The study combined high-throughput TCR immunosequencing, statistical association of individual TCRs with disease status, and machine learning to predict cytomegalovirus infection status. Because of strong linkage in the cohort, 4 to 6 DR-DQ haplotypes were treated as single units for association and clustering. All discovery cohort repertoires had been generated using a single sequencing platform. In the later analysis, no new phenotypic data were used to find candidate immune exposures; instead, reliance was placed on TCR beta sequences and their occurrence across donors. The genetic ancestry cluster associated with self-reported Caucasian donors included about 84% of the 398 genotyped donors. Class I and class II HLA loci were covered by the typing at four-digit resolution. The number of typed donors differed by locus: 629-630 for A, B, C, DRB1 and DQB1; about 520 for DQA1; over 600 for DPA1; and approximately 450 for DPB1. On average, 235,054 unique TCR beta nucleotide sequences were sequenced per donor among about 400 genotyped donors of the cohort, with around 19% of those sequences being non-productive. The T cell repertoires of 670 or so subjects were profiled by immunosequencing and related to cytomegalovirus serostatus. An earlier analysis of 500 to 650 of the donors applied high-throughput TCR beta sequencing to assess whether each TCR beta V gene segment acted as functional or pseudogenic.

Of note for this clone: Its antigen has not been determined. The record has no base qualities; no much larger clone is one base away.

The cohort consisted of 666 healthy bone marrow donors. All cohort members were sampled while nominally healthy, although unrecorded immune exposures were likely present. The donor tested CMV seropositive and was one of the 289 seropositive cohort members. A peripheral blood sample was collected from each donor, and TCR beta sequencing was performed on peripheral blood mononuclear cells. The Qiagen DNeasy Blood Extraction Kit was used to extract genomic DNA from the blood cell samples. Library creation used the immunoSEQ multiplex PCR assay. For the multiplex PCR, a mixture combining 60 forward primers for TCR Vbeta segments and 13 reverse primers for TCR Jbeta segments was used. A multiplex PCR assay on genomic DNA amplified the CDR3 region of rearranged TCR beta genes. The Illumina HiSeq System was used to sequence the amplified TCR beta libraries as 87-base-pair reads. The paper's processing steps were these. A later analysis counted about 82 million unique TCR beta chains across the 666 repertoires, and some 11 million of these chains were shared by at least two donors. Raw reads were error-corrected and collapsed into unique sequences with a nearest-neighbor algorithm that merged closely related sequences to remove PCR and sequencing errors. Alignment of CDR3 sequences to IMGT reference sequences was used to assign V, D and J gene segments. For a sequence to be retained, a match of at least six nucleotides to both a V gene segment and a J gene segment was required. Rearrangements were called productive when the CDR3 lacked stop codons and stayed in frame with V and J; all others were non-productive. Following IMGT convention, CDR3 was defined as the stretch from the second conserved V-encoded cysteine to the conserved J-encoded phenylalanine. In an earlier analysis of around 570 of the donors, sequences lacking an unambiguous match to a single V gene segment were excluded. In an earlier analysis of 587 of the donors, a V segment was called functional when productive rearrangements were above 56.7%, and segregating when the standard deviation between donors exceeded 5%. A statistical classification framework was developed to diagnose cytomegalovirus status using the catalog of TCR beta chain sequences. V and J gene assignment, in a later analysis, came from comparing TCR nucleotide sequences with IMGT/GENE-DB human TR gene sequences. Using the TCRdist pipeline, a later analysis assigned CDR3 sequences along with most-parsimonious VDJ recombination scenarios. A later analysis defined each TCR beta chain by its CDR3 amino acid sequence plus V-gene family, and excluded reads lacking a unique V-gene family. In a later analysis, 450 to 600 highly shared, low-generation-probability nucleotide sequences were removed to address suspected cross-contamination and a sequencing artifact. In a later analysis, a clonal expansion index for each public chain was calculated from normalized within-repertoire ranks of inferred template counts. In a later analysis, generation probabilities were computed using a VDJ recombination model fitted to out-of-frame rearrangements, and the results were checked against IGoR. In a later analysis, hypergeometric tests were used to score TCR-TCR, TCR-HLA and TCR-CMV co-occurrence, with a repertoire-size bias correction applied to TCR pairs. To estimate false discovery rates, a later analysis permuted the HLA or CMV assignments 20 times. A later analysis grouped co-occurring TCRs with DBSCAN, adding TCRdist sequence similarity when clustering within HLA-allele-positive subsets. Repertoires with fewer than 30,000 or more than 120,000 public chains, plus five repertoires with anomalous nucleotide sharing, were excluded from co-occurrence clustering. Held by TCRdb, this immuneACCESS table contains in-frame sequences only and omits some clones. Under half of the omission traces to an unresolved V gene where checked; the cause of the rest is unknown. Clone size and V and J calls were adopted from that table, with D and trimming inferred from the DNA. The sample table records roughly 180,000 clones; 80% of these occur just once. The ten largest clones represent roughly 1.4% of the sample.

Trimming costs V 2 bases and J 11 bases, and their ends lie 15 bases apart. The CDR3 covers 12 residues, taking in both the cysteine and the phenylalanine. Kept here is only the CDR3 DNA, which spans 36 bases and is read in frame from base 1. CDR1 and CDR2 are read off the germline V gene (reference sequence) as GTSNPN and SVGIG. What the study reported, not specific to this receptor: In a later genetic analysis, a missense DCLRE1C variant was associated with V-gene and J-gene trimming of TCR beta chains, and the association was replicated in an independent cohort. Several of the top co-occurrence clusters appeared to be linked to parvovirus B19, influenza, CMV and Epstein-Barr virus, according to a later analysis. In a later analysis, HLA-associated TCR beta chains showed more clonal expansion and lower generation probabilities than non-associated chains that were equally common. A further reported finding was that TCR beta sequences accurately predicted the HLA-A and HLA-B alleles for most subjects in the first cohort. Only TCR beta chains were sequenced in this cohort, and the absence of alpha or paired-chain data limited detectable features. A cluster of highly shared sequence variants was judged likely to represent a technical artifact of the sequencing pipeline. In a later analysis, the rate of TCR association differed among HLA loci, with DRB1 alleles having the most associated TCRs and HLA-C alleles having the fewest. Because counts were too low, approximately 18 rarely observed V segments, including chromosome 9 orphons, were excluded from the earlier analysis of some 590 of the donors. When HLA alleles, especially DR and DQ, strongly co-occurred, attributing TCR associations to individual alleles was difficult. Because the 87-base-pair reads could not distinguish some IMGT-functional V segments, including TRBV6-2 and TRBV6-3, those segments were excluded. According to the authors, the approach could potentially be generalized to other disease states and immunological phenotypes. The presence/absence analyses assumed that sequencing depth was roughly uniform across donors, and that assumption may not be true. Compared with the roughly 700-donor mean, donors in an Asian-associated ancestry cluster had fewer N-insertions in productive TCRs, according to a later genetic analysis. Because HLA typing was unavailable for some donors at each locus, only the typed subset was used in association tests. Most CMV-associated TCR beta chains appeared to be HLA-restricted in a later analysis, and the HLA associations seemed to be driven largely by CMV exposure. In an earlier analysis of approximately 600 of the donors, most TCR beta V segments were observed in productive rearrangements about 87% or about 30% of the time, broadly matching IMGT annotations. Immune exposure information for the cohort was limited to CMV serostatus. A few of the identified cytomegalovirus-associated TCR beta chains were confirmed in vitro to be specific for cytomegalovirus antigens. Linkage disequilibrium might explain the correlated functional status among segregating V segments, but an unknown experimental factor could not be ruled out. The study listed 170 or so TCR beta chains as associated with cytomegalovirus. At a false discovery rate of 0.05, a later analysis linked 15,000 to 20,000 TCR beta sequences to specific HLA alleles. In both the original and validation cohorts, the classifier was reported to diagnose cytomegalovirus status with high specificity and sensitivity. Most TCR sequences were observed very rarely across donors, whereas some public TCRs were present in many individuals.

The sequenced material came from PBMCs. The origin of this receptor is a girl aged 10 to 17 in good health and CMV-seropositive. The chain employs TRBV30 and TRBJ2-5, with the D gene too uncertain to name. The CDR3 reads as follows: CAWSSGPRRQYF. The sequence in DNA is TGTGCCTGGAGTTCTGGGCCGCGCCGGCAGTACTTC.